The rows below give T cell receptor beta chains drawn from one sample of a study of T cells after yellow fever vaccination. TCRdb reprocessed the 5' RACE reads via MiXCR and lists one record per CDR3 protein. Among hundreds of thousands of distinct CDR3 sequences listed, approximately 3.9% were seen once. This sample comprised PBMCs, obtained on the day of the yellow fever booster vaccination. Receptors originate from a man younger than 35 who received the YFV17D yellow fever vaccine. Both conserved end residues are part of each CDR3. The order of the fields is V gene, clone size, J gene, CDR3 length, D gene, CDR3 protein, CDR3 DNA. A D gene is named only where the DNA matches it firmly. Expanded clones get a size class; other rows say once, few or many, or leave the size out.

TRBV7-2,many,TRBJ1-1,13,.,CASRRDGNTEAFF,TGTGCCAGCAGACGGGACGGGAACACTGAAGCTTTCTTT
TRBV19,few,TRBJ1-2,16,TRBD1,CASSLTDRGIGYGYTF,TGTGCCAGTAGTCTCACGGACAGGGGAATCGGCTATGGCTACACCTTC
TRBV5-1,.,TRBJ1-5,15,.,CASSLEAGGNQPQHF,TGCGCCAGCAGCTTGGAGGCAGGGGGCAATCAGCCCCAGCATTTT
TRBV20-1,.,TRBJ1-6,13,.,CSARGGLGSPLHF,TGCAGTGCTAGAGGGGGGCTTGGTTCACCCCTCCACTTT
TRBV12-3/TRBV12-4,many,TRBJ1-3,12,.,CASGSSGNTIYF,TGTGCCAGCGGCAGCTCTGGAAACACCATATATTTT
TRBV11-2,many,TRBJ2-1,17,TRBD2,CASSLDSGGRSYNEQFF,TGTGCCAGCAGCTTAGACAGCGGGGGGAGATCCTACAATGAGCAGTTCTTC
TRBV4-2,many,TRBJ2-5,14,.,CASSPFYSQETQYF,TGTGCCAGCAGCCCCTTCTACAGCCAAGAGACCCAGTACTTC
TRBV28,many,TRBJ1-1,14,.,CASSPQGMNTEAFF,TGTGCCAGCAGCCCGCAGGGCATGAACACTGAAGCTTTCTTT
TRBV7-3,many,TRBJ2-6,16,TRBD1,CASSFTGGAGANVLTF,TGTGCCAGCAGCTTTACAGGGGGCGCTGGGGCCAACGTCCTGACTTTC
TRBV9,few,TRBJ2-7,15,TRBD2,CASSPQRGVTYEQYF,TGTGCCAGCAGCCCCCAGCGGGGGGTCACCTACGAGCAGTACTTC
TRBV6-6,many,TRBJ2-5,15,.,CASSPLNRGGETQYF,TGTGCCAGCAGTCCCCTCAACAGGGGAGGAGAGACCCAGTACTTC
TRBV27,many,TRBJ2-3,14,TRBD2,CASSLGPGGSTQYF,TGTGCCAGCAGTTTAGGCCCGGGGGGGTCTACGCAGTATTTT
TRBV9,many,TRBJ2-1,17,TRBD1,CASSVGDRASPYNEQFF,TGTGCCAGCAGCGTAGGCGACAGGGCAAGTCCCTACAATGAGCAGTTCTTC
TRBV27,few,TRBJ2-1,16,TRBD1,CASSRLGQGGFNEQFF,TGTGCCAGCAGTCGCCTGGGACAGGGGGGATTCAATGAGCAGTTCTTC
TRBV4-1,few,TRBJ2-3,19,TRBD1,CASSHSMVGQGFRTDTQYF,TGCGCCAGCAGCCACTCGATGGTGGGACAGGGTTTCCGCACAGATACGCAGTATTTT
TRBV28,.,TRBJ1-1,13,TRBD1,CASSGFVAGGAFF,TGTGCCAGCAGCGGCTTTGTAGCAGGGGGAGCTTTCTTT
TRBV10-3,many,TRBJ2-3,12,.,CAISEGSDTQYF,TGTGCCATCAGTGAAGGGTCAGATACGCAGTATTTT
TRBV4-1,.,TRBJ2-1,16,TRBD2,CASSQRLAGGYNEQFF,TGCGCCAGCAGCCAACGACTAGCGGGGGGTTACAATGAGCAGTTCTTC
TRBV18,.,TRBJ2-7,14,TRBD2,CASSPTSGAYEQYF,TGTGCCAGCTCACCGACTAGCGGGGCCTACGAGCAGTACTTC
TRBV7-2,few,TRBJ1-2,17,TRBD1,CASSSRDSSPFNYGYTF,TGTGCCAGCAGCTCCCGGGACAGTTCCCCCTTCAACTATGGCTACACCTTC
TRBV5-6,few,TRBJ1-5,15,.,CASSLGQGNNQPQHF,TGTGCCAGCAGCTTAGGGCAGGGGAACAATCAGCCCCAGCATTTT
TRBV7-9,many,TRBJ2-5,16,.,CASSDAIVEGRETQYF,TGTGCCAGCAGCGACGCCATCGTTGAGGGGCGGGAGACCCAGTACTTC
TRBV9,few,TRBJ1-1,15,.,CASSERGHRNTEAFF,TGTGCCAGCAGCGAACGTGGACACAGGAACACTGAAGCTTTCTTT
TRBV6-1,many,TRBJ2-5,12,.,CASREAGGTQYF,TGTGCCAGCAGGGAAGCCGGGGGGACCCAGTACTTC
TRBV6-6,many,TRBJ2-7,14,TRBD1,CASSIQGAVYEQYF,TGTGCCAGCAGTATCCAGGGGGCAGTCTACGAGCAGTACTTC
TRBV20-1,many,TRBJ2-2,12,.,CSAKTSNQELFF,TGCAGTGCTAAAACAAGTAATCAGGAGCTGTTTTTT
TRBV18,.,TRBJ2-3,16,TRBD1,CASSPPGQGSTDTQYF,TGTGCCAGCTCACCCCCGGGACAGGGGAGCACAGATACGCAGTATTTT
TRBV4-3,.,TRBJ1-1,13,TRBD1,CASSSFQGAEAFF,TGCGCCAGCAGCTCCTTTCAGGGGGCTGAAGCTTTCTTT
TRBV7-8,.,TRBJ2-5,15,.,CASSLASAFQETQYF,TGTGCCAGCAGCTTAGCTAGCGCCTTCCAAGAGACCCAGTACTTC
TRBV5-1,many,TRBJ1-1,14,.,CASTRGTMNTEAFF,TGCGCCAGCACCCGGGGGACCATGAACACTGAAGCTTTCTTT
TRBV20-1,.,TRBJ2-3,19,TRBD2,CSARDYRLASGGGTDTQYF,TGCAGTGCTAGAGATTATCGTCTGGCGAGCGGGGGGGGCACAGATACGCAGTATTTT
TRBV7-6,many,TRBJ2-3,17,.,CASSLGPGLISLDTQYF,TGTGCCAGCAGCTTGGGGCCAGGACTGATTAGTTTAGATACGCAGTATTTT
TRBV5-1,few,TRBJ2-3,15,.,CASSQDVPDEDTQYF,TGCGCCAGCAGTCAAGACGTACCAGACGAAGATACGCAGTATTTT
TRBV5-1,many,TRBJ2-1,15,TRBD2,CASSPLAGGQNEQFF,TGCGCCAGCAGCCCACTAGCGGGGGGTCAAAATGAGCAGTTCTTC
TRBV28,few,TRBJ2-1,15,TRBD2,CASIGVAGGYNEQFF,TGTGCCAGCATCGGGGTGGCGGGGGGGTACAATGAGCAGTTCTTC
TRBV5-1,few,TRBJ2-7,14,TRBD2,CASSGTSGGDEQYF,TGCGCCAGCAGTGGGACTAGCGGGGGGGACGAGCAGTACTTC
TRBV5-4,many,TRBJ2-5,11,.,CAARVGIDQYF,TGTGCCGCGCGGGTCGGCATAGACCAGTACTTC
TRBV5-5,many,TRBJ1-1,13,.,CASSPPWGAEAFF,TGTGCCAGCAGCCCCCCATGGGGGGCTGAAGCTTTCTTT
TRBV4-2,many,TRBJ2-1,17,TRBD2,CASSQEMGGGAYNEQFF,TGTGCCAGCAGCCAAGAGATGGGCGGGGGGGCCTACAATGAGCAGTTCTTC
TRBV6-1,.,TRBJ1-1,15,TRBD1,CASCVDRGSATEAFF,TGTGCCAGTTGTGTGGACAGGGGGTCCGCCACTGAAGCTTTCTTT
TRBV18,many,TRBJ2-1,15,.,CASSPPNPWGNEQFF,TGTGCCAGCTCACCGCCAAACCCCTGGGGAAATGAGCAGTTCTTC
TRBV5-1,many,TRBJ1-1,15,TRBD1,CASSLDRARNTEAFF,TGCGCCAGCAGCTTAGACAGGGCTAGGAACACTGAAGCTTTCTTT
TRBV4-2,many,TRBJ1-2,15,TRBD1,CASSHEGQGLGGYTF,TGTGCCAGCAGCCATGAAGGACAGGGATTAGGCGGCTACACCTTC
TRBV19,.,TRBJ2-7,15,TRBD1,CASSRGTGLSYEQYF,TGTGCCAGTAGTAGAGGGACAGGGCTCTCCTACGAGCAGTACTTC
TRBV24-1,few,TRBJ2-1,11,.,CATSDLREQFF,TGTGCCACCAGTGATTTGCGGGAGCAGTTCTTC
TRBV29-1,.,TRBJ1-2,16,TRBD1,CSVDSAGTGANYGYTF,TGCAGCGTTGATTCAGCGGGGACAGGGGCTAACTATGGCTACACCTTC
TRBV20-1,few,TRBJ2-4,12,.,CSARDEKNIQYF,TGCAGTGCTAGAGACGAGAAGAACATTCAGTACTTC
TRBV7-3,many,TRBJ1-6,16,TRBD1,CASSLTRQGGNSPLHF,TGTGCCAGCAGCTTAACTAGACAGGGTGGCAATTCACCCCTCCACTTT
TRBV12-3/TRBV12-4,many,TRBJ2-2,14,.,CASSLNRVFGELFF,TGTGCCAGCAGTTTGAACAGAGTCTTCGGGGAGCTGTTTTTT
TRBV5-4,many,TRBJ2-5,15,TRBD2,CASSWSGGARETQYF,TGTGCCAGCAGCTGGAGCGGGGGGGCCCGAGAGACCCAGTACTTC
TRBV5-6,many,TRBJ1-4,14,.,CASSTRAVDEKLFF,TGTGCCAGCAGCACCCGGGCTGTAGATGAAAAACTGTTTTTT
TRBV5-1,many,TRBJ2-7,15,.,CASSITTGEGYEQYF,TGCGCCAGCAGCATCACCACAGGGGAGGGCTACGAGCAGTACTTC
TRBV12-3/TRBV12-4,.,TRBJ2-1,14,.,CASSLTPGIGEQFF,TGTGCCAGCAGTTTAACACCCGGTATAGGTGAGCAGTTCTTC